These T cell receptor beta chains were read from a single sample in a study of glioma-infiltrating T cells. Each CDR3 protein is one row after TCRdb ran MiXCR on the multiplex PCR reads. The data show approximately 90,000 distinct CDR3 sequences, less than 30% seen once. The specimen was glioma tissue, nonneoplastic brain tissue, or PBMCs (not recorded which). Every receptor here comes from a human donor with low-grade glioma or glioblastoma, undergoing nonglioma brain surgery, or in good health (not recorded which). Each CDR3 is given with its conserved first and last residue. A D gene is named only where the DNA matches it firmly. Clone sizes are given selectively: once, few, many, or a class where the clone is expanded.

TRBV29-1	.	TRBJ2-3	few	TGCAGCGTCCCTATAAGGGGAGCTAGCACAGATACGCAGTATTTT	CSVPIRGASTDTQYF
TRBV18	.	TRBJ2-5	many	TGTGCCAGCTCACCATCGTCGGGCACAGAGACCCAGTACTTC	CASSPSSGTETQYF
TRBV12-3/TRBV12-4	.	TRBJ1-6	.	TGTGCCAGCAGTTTAAGACGGAATAATTCACCCCTCCACTTT	CASSLRRNNSPLHF
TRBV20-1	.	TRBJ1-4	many	TGCAGTGCTGGGGGACGGGATGGAGGTGAAAAACTGTTTTTT	CSAGGRDGGEKLFF
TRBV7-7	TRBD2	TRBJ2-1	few	TGTGCCAGCAGCTTAGCTAGCGGGAGGGCCGGGGAGCAGTTCTTC	CASSLASGRAGEQFF
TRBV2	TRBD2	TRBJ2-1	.	TGTGCCAGCAGTGATCCGGGGGGGAAGAATGAGAAGTTCTTC	CASSDPGGKNEKFF
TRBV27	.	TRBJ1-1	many	TGTGCCAGCCGAAGTAGGAACCGCGGCACTGAAGCTTTCTTT	CASRSRNRGTEAFF
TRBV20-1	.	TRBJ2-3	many	TGCAGTGCTAGGGCCCTGGGCGGCACAGATACGCAGTATTTT	CSARALGGTDTQYF
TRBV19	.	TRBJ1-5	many	TGTGCCAGTAGTATAACAGGCAATCAGCCCCAGCATTTT	CASSITGNQPQHF
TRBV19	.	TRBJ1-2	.	TGTGCCAGTAGTCCAGTTTCCGGGGGCACTGGCTACACCTTC	CASSPVSGGTGYTF
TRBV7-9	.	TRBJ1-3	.	TGTGCCAGCAGCAATCAGGGACACTCTGGAAACACCATATATTTT	CASSNQGHSGNTIYF
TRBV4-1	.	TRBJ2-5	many	TGCGCCAGCAGCCAAGTGTTCGGAGCGGCTCAAGAGACCCAGTACTTC	CASSQVFGAAQETQYF
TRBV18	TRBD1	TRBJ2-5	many	TGTGCCAGCTCACCGCAGACAGGGGGCGTAGAGACCCAGTACTTC	CASSPQTGGVETQYF
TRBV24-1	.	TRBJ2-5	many	TGTGCCACCAGGACCGTAATCCAGTACTTC	CATRTVIQYF
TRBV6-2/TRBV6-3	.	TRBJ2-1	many	TGTGCCAGCAGGACGACAGGTCAGGCGGGTGAGCAGTTCTTC	CASRTTGQAGEQFF
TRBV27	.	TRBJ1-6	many	TGTGCCAGCAGTTACCGGGGGTTCAATTCACCCCTCCACTTT	CASSYRGFNSPLHF
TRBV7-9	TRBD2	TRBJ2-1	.	TGTGCCAGCACTACCTCTAGACTAGCGGTCTACAATGAGCAGTTCTTC	CASTTSRLAVYNEQFF
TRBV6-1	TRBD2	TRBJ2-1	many	TGTGCCAGCAGTCCTAGCGGGCTTGGGAATGGGCAGTTCTTC	CASSPSGLGNGQFF
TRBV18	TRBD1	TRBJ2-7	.	TGTGCCAGCTCTCCAATCCGGGACAGTCTTTTCCCCTACGAGCAGTACTTC	CASSPIRDSLFPYEQYF
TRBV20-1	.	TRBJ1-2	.	TGCAGTGCTAGCGAACAGGGTACTAACTATAACTACACCTTC	CSASEQGTNYNYTF
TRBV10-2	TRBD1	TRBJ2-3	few	TGCGCCAGCATCATGACAGGGCGAGGATATACGCAGTATTTT	CASIMTGRGYTQYF
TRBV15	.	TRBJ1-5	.	TGTGCCACCAGCAGTCACACTAGCGATCAGCCACAGCATTTT	CATSSHTSDQPQHF
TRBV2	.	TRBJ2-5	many	TGTGCCAGCAGTGCGGCCTACCAAGAGACCCAGTACTTC	CASSAAYQETQYF
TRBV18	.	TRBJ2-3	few	TGTGCCAGCTCACCTGGGACGCAGAGCACAGATACGCAGTATTTT	CASSPGTQSTDTQYF
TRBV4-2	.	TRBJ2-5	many	TGTGCCAGCAGCCAATACGGGGAGACCCAGTACTTC	CASSQYGETQYF
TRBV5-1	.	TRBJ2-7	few	TGCGCCAGCAGCTTGGATCTAGGGCTCGAGCAGTACTTC	CASSLDLGLEQYF
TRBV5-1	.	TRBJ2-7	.	TGCGCCAGCAGCACCGGGGCGGCCTACGAGCAGTACTTC	CASSTGAAYEQYF
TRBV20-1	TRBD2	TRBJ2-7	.	TGCAGTGCTAGAGGGGGGGGTACCGAGCAGTACTTC	CSARGGGTEQYF
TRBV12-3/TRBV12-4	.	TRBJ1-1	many	TGTGCCAGCATCCAGGCTCGCGGCACTGAAGCTTTCTTT	CASIQARGTEAFF
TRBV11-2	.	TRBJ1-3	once	TGTGCCAGCAGCTTCAGGGCTTCTGGAAACACCATATATTTT	CASSFRASGNTIYF
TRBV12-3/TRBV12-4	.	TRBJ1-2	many	TGTGCCAGCAGCCAACACCTGGATGGCTACACCTTC	CASSQHLDGYTF
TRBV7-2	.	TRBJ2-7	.	TGTGCCAGCAGCTTAAACTTCGGCGAGCAGTACTTC	CASSLNFGEQYF
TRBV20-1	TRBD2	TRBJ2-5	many	TGCAGTGCTAGAGCTGGCGGGAGACTTTATGAGACCCAGTACTTC	CSARAGGRLYETQYF
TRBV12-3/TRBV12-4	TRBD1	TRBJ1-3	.	TGTGCCAGCAGTTTAGCCCTCGGGACAGGGGAGAGCACCATATATTTT	CASSLALGTGESTIYF
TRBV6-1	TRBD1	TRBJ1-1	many	TGTGCCAGCAGTGATGAAGGGAACAGGGGGCTCGGAACTGAAGCTTTCTTT	CASSDEGNRGLGTEAFF
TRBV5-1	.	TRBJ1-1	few	TGCGCCAGCAGCTTCCTCACAGGGCTCAACACTGAAGCTTTCTTT	CASSFLTGLNTEAFF
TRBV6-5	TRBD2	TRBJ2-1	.	TGTGCCAGCAGCGACACGCTAGCGGGAGGGATCGAGCAGTTCTTC	CASSDTLAGGIEQFF
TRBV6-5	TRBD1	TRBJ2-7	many	TGTGCCAGCAGTTACGGTCCACAGGGGGCCTACGAGCAGTACTTC	CASSYGPQGAYEQYF
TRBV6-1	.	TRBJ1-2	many	TGTGCCAGCAAGGTTTCAGGGGAATCCGCTGGCTACACCTTC	CASKVSGESAGYTF
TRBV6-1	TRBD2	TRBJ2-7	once	TGTGCCAGCAGTGATCAGCCGGGACTAGAGGGAGCCTACGAGCAGTACTTC	CASSDQPGLEGAYEQYF
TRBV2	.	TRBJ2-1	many	TGTGCCAGCAAGCCCCGACAGAGCTCCTACAATGAGCAGTTCTTC	CASKPRQSSYNEQFF
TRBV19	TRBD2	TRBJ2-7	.	TGTGCCAGTAGTGAAGGACTAGCTGTCTACGAGCAGTACTTC	CASSEGLAVYEQYF
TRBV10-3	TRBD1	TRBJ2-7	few	TGTGCCATCAGTGATCCCGGACAGGGGGCTGGAGAGCAGTACTTC	CAISDPGQGAGEQYF
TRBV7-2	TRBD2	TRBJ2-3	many	TGTGCCAGCACCCCCCCGCGACGGGGGGGCCGGGATACGCAGTATTTT	CASTPPRRGGRDTQYF
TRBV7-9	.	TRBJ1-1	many	TGTGCCAGCAGCTTAGCCCCTGGGAGTTCAAGGACTGAAGCTTTCTTT	CASSLAPGSSRTEAFF
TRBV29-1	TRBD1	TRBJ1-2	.	TGCAGCGCTGAGGACAGGGGGAACTATGGCTACACCTTC	CSAEDRGNYGYTF
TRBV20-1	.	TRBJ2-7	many	TGCAGTGCTACGGAGGGGTCCGACCTTTCCTACGAGCAGTACTTC	CSATEGSDLSYEQYF
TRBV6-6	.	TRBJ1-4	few	TGCGCCAGCAGTGAGAGGGCCGAAAAACTGTTTTTT	CASSERAEKLFF
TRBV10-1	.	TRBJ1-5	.	TGCGCCAGCAGTGAGTCGCTAGGGAGGAATCAGCCCCAGCATTTT	CASSESLGRNQPQHF
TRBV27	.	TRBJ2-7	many	TGTGCCAGCAGTTTACTGGGACTTCTTAGGAACTACGAGCAGTACTTC	CASSLLGLLRNYEQYF
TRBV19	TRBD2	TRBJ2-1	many	TGTGCCAGTAGCACCGGGACTAGCGGGATCAGCGAGCAGTTCTTC	CASSTGTSGISEQFF
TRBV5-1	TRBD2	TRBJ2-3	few	TGCGCCAGCAGCTTACTAGCGGGGGGGGCCACAGATACGCAGTATTTT	CASSLLAGGATDTQYF
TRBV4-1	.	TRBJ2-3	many	TGCGCCAGCAGCCAAGACCCTACTCGCGGACACACAGATACGCAGTATTTT	CASSQDPTRGHTDTQYF
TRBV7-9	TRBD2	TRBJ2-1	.	TGTGCCAGCAGAAGGTCCCGCGGGGGGCTTAGTAGCTCCTACAATGAGCAGTTCTTC	CASRRSRGGLSSSYNEQFF
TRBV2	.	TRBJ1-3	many	TGTGCCAGCAGTGCTCCCGAGGGGGGAAACACCATATATTTT	CASSAPEGGNTIYF
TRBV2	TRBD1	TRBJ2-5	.	TGTGCCAGCAGTGTAAGACAGGGAAGGATGGCAGAGACCCAGTACTTC	CASSVRQGRMAETQYF
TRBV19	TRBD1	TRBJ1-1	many	TGTGCCAGCCGGGACAGGGTTCCGTCTGAAGCTTTCTTT	CASRDRVPSEAFF
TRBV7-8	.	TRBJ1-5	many	TGTGCCAGCAGCTTAGTCACAGGGCCGTATCAGCCCCAGCATTTT	CASSLVTGPYQPQHF
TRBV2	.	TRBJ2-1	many	TGTGCCAGCGGGACGGAGAACAATGAGCAGTTCTTC	CASGTENNEQFF